Sequencing of this T cell receptor beta chain was carried out in a study of blood T cell repertoires in COVID-19 (dated by TCRdb to 2020 to 2022). Background for the entire study: Collaborator samples came from the United States, Italy and Spain and covered acute and convalescent phases of COVID-19. The prospective study material was composed of cDNA or gDNA derived from T cells, B-cell-depleted T cells, or PBMCs. Nearly every sample came with metadata listing a de-identified subject ID, COVID-19 status, age in years and sex. The dataset comprised deeply sampled blood TCRbeta repertoires from subjects exposed to, actively infected with, or recovered from COVID-19. The repertoires were released in a freely available public database intended as a resource for research on the immune response to SARS-CoV-2. The samples were drawn from the first 160 participants of the ongoing ImmuneRACE study and from 1,200 or so subjects provided by 6 global collaborators. HLA class I and class II types, where available, came from metadata supplied by the sample provider rather than from assay-based typing. Overall results and qualifications from the work: The amount of clinical and demographic metadata varied by source and participant and was provided uncurated.

This clone was recorded a few times. The specificity of this receptor is unknown. Per-nucleotide qualities are absent, and no much larger clonotype sits a single base away. The immunoSEQ Assay, a bias-controlled multiplex PCR, was used to amplify TCRbeta CDR3 regions from genomic DNA. As for the original processing: Within the assay, amplification of reference gene primers was used to estimate how many nucleated cells each sample contained. To quantify the absolute abundance of each unique TCRbeta CDR3 rearrangement, sequence reads were collapsed and filtered. For each sample, productive Simpson clonality was calculated as the square root of Simpson's diversity index across productive rearrangements. TCRdb holds this immuneACCESS table with in-frame rearrangements only. Some clones are missing; in checked studies, unresolved V genes explain under half, and the rest has no known cause. V and J calls and clone size follow that table, whereas D and trimming were derived from the DNA. Recorded for this sample are under 100,000 clones; around 78% of them occurred a single time. The top ten clones comprise about a third of the sample.

The CDR3 numbers 19 residues from cysteine through phenylalanine. The DNA shown is the 57-base CDR3, in frame from base 1. Looking up the germline V gene yields CDR1 SGHTA and CDR2 FQGTGA. Compared with germline, V lacks 2 bases and J lacks 10 bases; bases without a gene match: 16. In Seattle, one collaborating source enrolled patients while the infection was active and tracked those patients longitudinally over the course of disease. Whole blood was collected in K2EDTA tubes by collaborating institutions according to the institutions' own protocols. For TCRbeta analysis, collaborator samples were shipped as frozen whole blood, as isolated PBMCs, or as DNA extracted from either sample type.

The sequenced material came from peripheral blood. The TCR was taken from a man aged 55 to 70 with COVID-19, enrolled during active disease. The V and J segments used are TRBV7-3 and TRBJ2-1; TRBD2 agrees with 14 junctional bases. The CDR3 protein: CASSLVGSLGLAGVEEQFF. The nucleotides are TGTGCCAGCAGCTTAGTAGGCTCCCTGGGACTAGCGGGAGTAGAAGAGCAGTTCTTC.